Presented here are 3 T cell receptor beta chains from one specimen sequenced in a study of shared clonotypes between healthy human individuals. The method was immunoSEQ multiplex PCR; TCRdb's version includes in-frame clones alone and lacks a portion of them. The table records 1.5 million to 1.9 million clones, around 98% of them present only once. What was sequenced was naive CD4+ T cells sorted from blood. The subset here: CD45RA+ positively selected. These receptors were taken from a man aged 30 to 39 in good health.

This rearrangement joins TRBV4-2 to TRBJ2-7, with 11 bases aligning to TRBD2. Germline V lookup: CDR1 LGHNA, CDR2 YNFKEQ. The ends lost 1 base at V and 4 bases at J; junction bases unmatched: 3. The CDR3 extends over 15 amino acids. The CDR3: CASSQGGLAEYEQYF. CDR3 in DNA: TGTGCCAGCAGCCAAGGGGGACTAGCGGAATACGAGCAGTACTTC.

The CDR3 region has the DNA TGCGCCAGCAGCCAAGAACGGTGGCGAGAGCAGTTCTTC. Its protein product is CASSQERWREQFF. V gene TRBV4-3 combines with J gene TRBJ2-1, with D uncertain. The germline V gene has CDR1 LGHNA and CDR2 YSLEER. The CDR3 is 13 residues long. V was shortened by 0 bases and J by 10 bases, with 10 bases between the two germline ends.

This clone was counted a single time. The rearrangement joins TRBV7-9 to TRBJ2-3, with TRBD2 matching 12 bases. Germline trimming cut 5 bases from V and 2 bases from J; bases unmatched to any gene: 14. Germline CDR1 is SEHNR and CDR2 is FQNEAQ (reference sequence). The CDR3 extends over 19 amino acids. The CDR3 DNA sequence: TGTGCCAGCAGCCAATACACCCCGGGACTAGCGGGTGACACAGATACGCAGTATTTT. This encodes CASSQYTPGLAGDTDTQYF.